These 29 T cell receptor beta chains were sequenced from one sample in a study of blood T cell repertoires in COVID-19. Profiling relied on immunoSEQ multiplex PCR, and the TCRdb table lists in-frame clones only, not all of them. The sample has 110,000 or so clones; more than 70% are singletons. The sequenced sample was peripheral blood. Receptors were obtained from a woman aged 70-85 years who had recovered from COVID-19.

In DNA, the CDR3 is TGTGCCACCAGTGACAGAGGGAGGACTGAAGCTTTCTTT. Amino acids: CATSDRGRTEAFF. This chain links TRBV24-1 with TRBJ1-1; no reliable D call. CDR1 and CDR2 from the germline V gene are KGHDR and SFDVKD. The CDR3 runs 13 residues. Between the trimmed V and J ends, which lost 4 bases and 5 bases, there was a span of 10 bases.

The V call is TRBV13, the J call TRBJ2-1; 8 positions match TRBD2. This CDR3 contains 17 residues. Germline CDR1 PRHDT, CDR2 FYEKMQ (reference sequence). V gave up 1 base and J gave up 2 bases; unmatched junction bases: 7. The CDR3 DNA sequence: TGTGCCAGCAGCTTAGTACCGGGACTAGGGACCTACAATGAGCAGTTCTTC. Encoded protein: CASSLVPGLGTYNEQFF.

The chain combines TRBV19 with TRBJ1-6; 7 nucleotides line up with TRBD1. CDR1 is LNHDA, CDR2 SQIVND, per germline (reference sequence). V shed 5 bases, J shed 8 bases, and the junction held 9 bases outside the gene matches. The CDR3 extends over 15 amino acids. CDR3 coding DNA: TGTGCCAGTAGTCCACAGGGGATTGAGTATTCACCCCTCCACTTT. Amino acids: CASSPQGIEYSPLHF.

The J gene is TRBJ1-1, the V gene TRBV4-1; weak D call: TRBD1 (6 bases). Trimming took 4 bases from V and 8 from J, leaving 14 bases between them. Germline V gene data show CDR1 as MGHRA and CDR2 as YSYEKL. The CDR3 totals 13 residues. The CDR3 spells CASSLVGQTEAFF. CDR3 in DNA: TGCGCCAGCAGCCTCGTTGGACAGACCGAAGCTTTCTTT.

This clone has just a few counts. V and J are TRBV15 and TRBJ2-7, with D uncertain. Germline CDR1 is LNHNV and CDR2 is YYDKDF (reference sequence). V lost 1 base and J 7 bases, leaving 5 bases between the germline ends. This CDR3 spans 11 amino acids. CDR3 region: CATSRGGEQYF. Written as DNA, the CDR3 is TGTGCCACCAGCAGAGGCGGAGAGCAGTACTTC.

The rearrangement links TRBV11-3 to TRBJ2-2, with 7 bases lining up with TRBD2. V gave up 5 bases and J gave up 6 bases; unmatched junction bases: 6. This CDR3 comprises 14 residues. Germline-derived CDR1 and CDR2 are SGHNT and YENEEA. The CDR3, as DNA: TGTGCCAGCAGCACCTGGGAGGGGTCCGGGGAGCTGTTTTTT. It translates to CASSTWEGSGELFF.

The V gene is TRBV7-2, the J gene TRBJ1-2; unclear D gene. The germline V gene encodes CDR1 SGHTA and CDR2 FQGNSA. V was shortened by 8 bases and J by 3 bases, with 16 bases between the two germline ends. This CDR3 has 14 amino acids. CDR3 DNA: TGTGCCAGCTCCCTATACGGAGTCGACTATGGCTACACCTTC. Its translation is CASSLYGVDYGYTF.

CDR3 in amino acids: CASSLGVGGPVRETQYF. In DNA form, the CDR3 reads TGCGCCAGCAGCTTGGGGGTGGGAGGGCCCGTGAGAGAGACCCAGTACTTC. The rearrangement uses TRBV5-1 and TRBJ2-5; TRBD2 matches 7 bases. The ends lost 0 bases at V and 4 bases at J; junction bases unmatched: 12. CDR1 is SGHRS, CDR2 YFSETQ, per germline. This CDR3 contains 17 residues.

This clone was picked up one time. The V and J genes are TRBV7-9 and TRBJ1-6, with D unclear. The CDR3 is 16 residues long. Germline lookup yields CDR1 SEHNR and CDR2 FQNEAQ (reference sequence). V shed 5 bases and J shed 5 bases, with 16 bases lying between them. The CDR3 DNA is TGTGCCAGCAGCCCGACCCGACGGACTAATAATTCACCCCTCCACTTT. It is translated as CASSPTRRTNNSPLHF.

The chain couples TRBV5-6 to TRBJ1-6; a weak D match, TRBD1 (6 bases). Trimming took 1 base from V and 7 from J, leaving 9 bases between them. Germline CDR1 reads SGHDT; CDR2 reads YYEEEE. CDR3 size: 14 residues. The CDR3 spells CASSLTGYNSPLHF. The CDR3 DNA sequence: TGTGCCAGCAGCTTGACAGGGTACAATTCACCCCTCCACTTT.

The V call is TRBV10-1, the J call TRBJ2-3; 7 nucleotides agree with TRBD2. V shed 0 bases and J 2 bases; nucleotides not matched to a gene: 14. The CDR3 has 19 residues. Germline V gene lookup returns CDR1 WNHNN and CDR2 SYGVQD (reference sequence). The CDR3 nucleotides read TGCGCCAGCAGTGAGTCTTCGATGGGGGGGAAGGGATACACAGATACGCAGTATTTT. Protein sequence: CASSESSMGGKGYTDTQYF.

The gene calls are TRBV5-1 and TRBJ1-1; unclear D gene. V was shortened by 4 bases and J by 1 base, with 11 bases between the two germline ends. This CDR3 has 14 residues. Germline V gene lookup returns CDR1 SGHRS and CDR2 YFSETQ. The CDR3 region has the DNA TGCGCCAGCAGCCCCCGGCGGGGGAACACTGAAGCTTTCTTT. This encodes CASSPRRGNTEAFF.

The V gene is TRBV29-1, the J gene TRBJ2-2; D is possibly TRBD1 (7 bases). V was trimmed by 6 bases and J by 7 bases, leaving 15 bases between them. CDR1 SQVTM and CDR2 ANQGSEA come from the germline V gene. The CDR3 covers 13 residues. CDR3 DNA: TGCAGCGTAAGCCAGGGGGAGGACGGGGAGCTGTTTTTT. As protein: CSVSQGEDGELFF.

In nucleotides, the CDR3 is TGTGCCAGCTCACCACTTCGGCTAGCGGGGGGACTAAGCACAGATACGCAGTATTTT. Translating it yields CASSPLRLAGGLSTDTQYF. The genes are TRBV18 and TRBJ2-3; 11 positions agree with TRBD2. CDR1 and CDR2 (germline): KGHSH, LQKENI. The CDR3 extends over 19 amino acids. V dropped 1 base and J dropped 0; count of bases not matched to a gene: 9.

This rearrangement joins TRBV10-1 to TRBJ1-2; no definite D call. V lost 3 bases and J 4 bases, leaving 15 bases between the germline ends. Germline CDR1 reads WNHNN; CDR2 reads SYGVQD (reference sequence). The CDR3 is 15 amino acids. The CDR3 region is CASSEFREGFYGYTF. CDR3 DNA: TGCGCCAGCAGTGAATTTCGTGAGGGATTCTATGGCTACACCTTC.

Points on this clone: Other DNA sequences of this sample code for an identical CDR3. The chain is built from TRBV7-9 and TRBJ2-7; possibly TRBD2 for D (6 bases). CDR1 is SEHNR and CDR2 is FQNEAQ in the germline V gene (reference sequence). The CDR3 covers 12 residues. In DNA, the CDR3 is TGTGCTAGCGGAACTGGGCGTCAGGAGCAGTACTTC. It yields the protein CASGTGRQEQYF.

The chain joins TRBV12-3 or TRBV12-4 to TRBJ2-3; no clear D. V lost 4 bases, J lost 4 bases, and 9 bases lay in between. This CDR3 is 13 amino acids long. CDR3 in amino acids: CASSSQVPDTQYF. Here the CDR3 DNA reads TGTGCCAGCAGTTCCCAGGTCCCAGATACGCAGTATTTT.

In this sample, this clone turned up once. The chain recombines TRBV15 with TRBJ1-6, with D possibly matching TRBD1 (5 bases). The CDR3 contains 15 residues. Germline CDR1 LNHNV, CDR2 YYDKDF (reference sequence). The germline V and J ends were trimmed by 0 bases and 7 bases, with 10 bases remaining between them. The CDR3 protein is CATSRDGAWNSPLHF. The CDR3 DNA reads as TGTGCCACCAGCAGAGATGGGGCCTGGAATTCACCCCTCCACTTT.

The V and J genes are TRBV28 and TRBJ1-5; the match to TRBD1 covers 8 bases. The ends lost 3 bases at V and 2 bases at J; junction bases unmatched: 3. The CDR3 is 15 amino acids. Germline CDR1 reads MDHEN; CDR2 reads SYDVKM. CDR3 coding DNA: TGTGCCAGCAGTTTGCCAGGGGGCGGCAATCAGCCCCAGCATTTT. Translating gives CASSLPGGGNQPQHF.

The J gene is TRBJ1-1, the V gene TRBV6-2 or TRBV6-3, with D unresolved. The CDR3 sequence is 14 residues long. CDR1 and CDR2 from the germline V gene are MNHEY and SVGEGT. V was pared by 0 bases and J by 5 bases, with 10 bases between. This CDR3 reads CASSYSRVPTEAFF. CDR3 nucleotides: TGTGCCAGCAGTTACTCTAGAGTCCCTACTGAAGCTTTCTTT.

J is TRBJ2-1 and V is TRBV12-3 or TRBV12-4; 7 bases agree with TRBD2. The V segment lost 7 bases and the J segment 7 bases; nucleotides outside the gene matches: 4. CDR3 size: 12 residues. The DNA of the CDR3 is TGTGCCAGCACGGGCGGGAGTAATGAGCAGTTCTTC. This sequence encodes CASTGGSNEQFF.

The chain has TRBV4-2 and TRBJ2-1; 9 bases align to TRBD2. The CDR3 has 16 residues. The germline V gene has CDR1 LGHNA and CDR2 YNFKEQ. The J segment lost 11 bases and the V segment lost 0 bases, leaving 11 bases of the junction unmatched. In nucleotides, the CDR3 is TGTGCCAGCAGCCAAGATGAGTTAGCGGGAGCGGCTAAGCAGTTCTTC. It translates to CASSQDELAGAAKQFF.

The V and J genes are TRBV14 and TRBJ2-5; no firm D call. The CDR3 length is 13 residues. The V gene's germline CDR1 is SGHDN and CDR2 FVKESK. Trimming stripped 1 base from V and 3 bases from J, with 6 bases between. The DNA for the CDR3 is TGTGCCAGCAGCCAAGGGCACAAAGAGACCCAGTACTTC. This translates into CASSQGHKETQYF. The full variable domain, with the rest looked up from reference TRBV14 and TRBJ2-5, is EAGVTQFPSHSVIEKGQTVTLRCDPISGHDNLYWYRRVMGKEIKFLLHFVKESKQDESGMPNNRFLAERTGGTYSTLKVQPAELEDSGVYFCASSQGHKETQYFGPGTRLLVL.

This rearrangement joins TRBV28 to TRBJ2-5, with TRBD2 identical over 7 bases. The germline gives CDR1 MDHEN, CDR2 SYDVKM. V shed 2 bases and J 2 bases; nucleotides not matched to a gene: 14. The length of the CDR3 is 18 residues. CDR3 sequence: CASSLIVGRPSRQETQYF. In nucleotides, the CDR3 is TGTGCCAGCAGTTTAATAGTCGGGAGGCCTAGCCGACAAGAGACCCAGTACTTC.

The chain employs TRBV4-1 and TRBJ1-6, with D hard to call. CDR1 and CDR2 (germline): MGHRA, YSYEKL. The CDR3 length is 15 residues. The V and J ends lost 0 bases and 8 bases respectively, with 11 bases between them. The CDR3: CASSQEGPEDSPLHF. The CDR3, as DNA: TGCGCCAGCAGCCAAGAAGGTCCTGAGGATTCACCCCTCCACTTT.

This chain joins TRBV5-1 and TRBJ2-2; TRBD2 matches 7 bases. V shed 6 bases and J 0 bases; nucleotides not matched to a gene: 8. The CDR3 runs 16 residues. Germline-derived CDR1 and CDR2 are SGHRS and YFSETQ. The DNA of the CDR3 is TGCGCCAGCACCCACGGGGCGGGGGCGAACACCGGGGAGCTGTTTTTT. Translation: CASTHGAGANTGELFF.

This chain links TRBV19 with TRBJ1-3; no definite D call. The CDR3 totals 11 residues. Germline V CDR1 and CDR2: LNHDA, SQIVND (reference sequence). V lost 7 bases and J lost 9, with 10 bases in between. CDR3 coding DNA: TGTGCCAGTACCGAGGCCGGCACCATATATTTT. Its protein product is CASTEAGTIYF.

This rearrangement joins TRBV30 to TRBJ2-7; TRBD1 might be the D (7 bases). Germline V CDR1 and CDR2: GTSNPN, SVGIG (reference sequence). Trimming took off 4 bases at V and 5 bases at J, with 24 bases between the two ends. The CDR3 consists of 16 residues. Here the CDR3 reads CAWTKGASVPSDEQYF. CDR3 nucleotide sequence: TGTGCCTGGACGAAGGGGGCTAGCGTGCCTAGCGACGAGCAGTACTTC.

CDR3 sequence: CASSQGNRGSARPQHF. The CDR3 bases are TGCGCCAGCAGCCAAGGAAACAGGGGCTCGGCCCGGCCCCAGCATTTT. The V and J genes are TRBV4-1 and TRBJ1-5; 7 nucleotides align to TRBD1. V lost 1 base, J lost 9 bases, and 12 bases stayed unmatched. The CDR3 loop spans 16 amino acids. Germline-derived CDR1 and CDR2 are MGHRA and YSYEKL.